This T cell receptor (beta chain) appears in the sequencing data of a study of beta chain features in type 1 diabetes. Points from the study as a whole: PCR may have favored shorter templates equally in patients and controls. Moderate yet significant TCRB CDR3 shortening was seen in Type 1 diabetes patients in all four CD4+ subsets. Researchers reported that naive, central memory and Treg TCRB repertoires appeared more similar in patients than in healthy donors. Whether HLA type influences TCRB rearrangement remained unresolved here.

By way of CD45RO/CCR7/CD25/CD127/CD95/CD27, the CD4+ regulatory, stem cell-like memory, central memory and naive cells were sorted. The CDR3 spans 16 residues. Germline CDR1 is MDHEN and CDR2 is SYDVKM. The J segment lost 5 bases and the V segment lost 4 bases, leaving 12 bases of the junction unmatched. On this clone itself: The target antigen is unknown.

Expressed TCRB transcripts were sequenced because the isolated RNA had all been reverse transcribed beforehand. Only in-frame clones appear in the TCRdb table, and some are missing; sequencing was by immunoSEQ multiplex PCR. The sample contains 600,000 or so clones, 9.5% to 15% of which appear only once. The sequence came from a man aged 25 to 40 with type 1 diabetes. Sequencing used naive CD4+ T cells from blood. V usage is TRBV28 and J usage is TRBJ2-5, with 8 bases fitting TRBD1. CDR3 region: CASSSGGAEIWETQYF. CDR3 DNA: TGTGCCAGCAGTTCAGGGGGCGCGGAGATTTGGGAGACCCAGTACTTC.